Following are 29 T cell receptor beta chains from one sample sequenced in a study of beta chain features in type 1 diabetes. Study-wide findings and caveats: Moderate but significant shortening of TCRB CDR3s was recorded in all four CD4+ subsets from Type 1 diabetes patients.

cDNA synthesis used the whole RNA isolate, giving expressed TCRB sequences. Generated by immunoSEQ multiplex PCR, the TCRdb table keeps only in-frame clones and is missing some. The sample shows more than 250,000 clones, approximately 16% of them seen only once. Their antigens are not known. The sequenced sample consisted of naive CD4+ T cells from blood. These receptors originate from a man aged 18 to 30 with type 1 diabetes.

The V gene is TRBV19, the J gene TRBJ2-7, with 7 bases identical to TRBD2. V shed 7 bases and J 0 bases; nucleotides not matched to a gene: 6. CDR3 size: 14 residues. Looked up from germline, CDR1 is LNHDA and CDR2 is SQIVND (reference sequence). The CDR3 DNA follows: TGTGCCAGTACACGGCGGGGGTACTCCTACGAGCAGTACTTC. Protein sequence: CASTRRGYSYEQYF.

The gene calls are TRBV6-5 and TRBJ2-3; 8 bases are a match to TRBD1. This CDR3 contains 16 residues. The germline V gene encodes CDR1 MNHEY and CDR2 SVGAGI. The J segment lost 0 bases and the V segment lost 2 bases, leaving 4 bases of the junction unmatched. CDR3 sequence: CASSYGGQDSTDTQYF. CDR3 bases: TGTGCCAGCAGTTACGGGGGACAGGATAGCACAGATACGCAGTATTTT.

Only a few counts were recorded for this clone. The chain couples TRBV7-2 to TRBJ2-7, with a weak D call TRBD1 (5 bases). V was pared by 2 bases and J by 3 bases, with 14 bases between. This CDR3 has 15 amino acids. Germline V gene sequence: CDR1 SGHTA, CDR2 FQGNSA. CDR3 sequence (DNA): TGTGCCAGCAGCTTAAACAAACAGGCCTTCTACGAGCAGTACTTC. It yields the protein CASSLNKQAFYEQYF. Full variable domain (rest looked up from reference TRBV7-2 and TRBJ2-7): GAGVSQSPSNKVTEKGKDVELRCDPISGHTALYWYRQSLGQGLEFLIYFQGNSAPDKSGLPSDRFSAERTGGSVSTLTIQRTQQEDSAVYLCASSLNKQAFYEQYFGPGTRLTVT.

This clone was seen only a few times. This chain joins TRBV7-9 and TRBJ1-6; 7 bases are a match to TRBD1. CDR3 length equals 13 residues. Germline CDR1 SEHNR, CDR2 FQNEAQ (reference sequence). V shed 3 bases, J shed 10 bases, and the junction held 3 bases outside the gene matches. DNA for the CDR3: TGTGCCAGCAGCTTCAGGGGGGAGTCACCCCTCCACTTT. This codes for CASSFRGESPLHF.

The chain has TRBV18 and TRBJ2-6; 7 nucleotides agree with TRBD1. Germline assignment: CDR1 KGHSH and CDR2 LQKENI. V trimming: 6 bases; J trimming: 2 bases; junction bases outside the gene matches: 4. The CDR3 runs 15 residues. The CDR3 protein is CASSTGTTGANVLTF. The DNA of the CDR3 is TGTGCCAGCTCGACAGGGACGACTGGGGCCAACGTCCTGACTTTC.

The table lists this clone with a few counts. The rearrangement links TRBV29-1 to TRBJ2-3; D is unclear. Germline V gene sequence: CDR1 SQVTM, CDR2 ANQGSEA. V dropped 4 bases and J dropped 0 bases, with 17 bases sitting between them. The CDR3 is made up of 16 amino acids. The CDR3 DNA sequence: TGCAGCGTTGTTAGAGCGCCGTATTCTAGCACAGATACGCAGTATTTT. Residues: CSVVRAPYSSTDTQYF.

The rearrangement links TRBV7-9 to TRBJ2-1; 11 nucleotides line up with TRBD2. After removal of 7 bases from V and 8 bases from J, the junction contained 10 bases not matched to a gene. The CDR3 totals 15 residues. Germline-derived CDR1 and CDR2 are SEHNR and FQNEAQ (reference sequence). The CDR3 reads CASTVLAGVSDEQFF. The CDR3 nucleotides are TGTGCCAGCACCGTACTAGCGGGAGTTAGCGATGAGCAGTTCTTC.

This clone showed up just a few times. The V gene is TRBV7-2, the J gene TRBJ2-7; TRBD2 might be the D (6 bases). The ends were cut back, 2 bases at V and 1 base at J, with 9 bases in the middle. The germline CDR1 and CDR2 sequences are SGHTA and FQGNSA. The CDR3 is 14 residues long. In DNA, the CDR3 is TGTGCCAGCAGCTTAAGACGGGAGTCCTACGAGCAGTACTTC. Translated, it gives CASSLRRESYEQYF.

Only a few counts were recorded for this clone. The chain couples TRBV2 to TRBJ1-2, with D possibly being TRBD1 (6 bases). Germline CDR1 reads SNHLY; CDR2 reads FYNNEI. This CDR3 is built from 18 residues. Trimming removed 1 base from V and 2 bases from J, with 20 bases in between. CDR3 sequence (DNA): TGTGCCAGCAGTGAAGGCGCCTGGACAGCCTTAGGCAACTATGGCTACACCTTC. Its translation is CASSEGAWTALGNYGYTF.

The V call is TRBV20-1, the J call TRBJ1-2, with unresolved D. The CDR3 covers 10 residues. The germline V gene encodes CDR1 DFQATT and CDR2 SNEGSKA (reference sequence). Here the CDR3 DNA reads TGCTCTCACACTAGGCATGGCTACACCTTC. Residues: CSHTRHGYTF.

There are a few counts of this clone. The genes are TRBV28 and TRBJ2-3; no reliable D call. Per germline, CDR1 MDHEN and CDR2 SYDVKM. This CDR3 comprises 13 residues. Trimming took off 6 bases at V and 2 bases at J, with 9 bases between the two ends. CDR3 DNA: TGTGCCAGCAGGGGCAGTATCACAGATACGCAGTATTTT. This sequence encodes CASRGSITDTQYF.

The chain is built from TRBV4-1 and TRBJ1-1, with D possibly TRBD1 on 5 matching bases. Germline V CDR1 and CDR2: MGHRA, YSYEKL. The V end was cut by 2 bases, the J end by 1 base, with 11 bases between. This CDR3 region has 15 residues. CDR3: CASSQPGRGNTEAFF. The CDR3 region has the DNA TGCGCCAGCAGCCAACCGGGGCGGGGGAACACTGAAGCTTTCTTT.

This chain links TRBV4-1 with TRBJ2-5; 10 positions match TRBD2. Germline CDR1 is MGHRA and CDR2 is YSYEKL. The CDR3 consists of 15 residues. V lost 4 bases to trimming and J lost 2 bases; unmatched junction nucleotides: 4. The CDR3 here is CASSLGTSVQETQYF. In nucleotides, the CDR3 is TGCGCCAGCAGCCTTGGGACTAGCGTACAAGAGACCCAGTACTTC.

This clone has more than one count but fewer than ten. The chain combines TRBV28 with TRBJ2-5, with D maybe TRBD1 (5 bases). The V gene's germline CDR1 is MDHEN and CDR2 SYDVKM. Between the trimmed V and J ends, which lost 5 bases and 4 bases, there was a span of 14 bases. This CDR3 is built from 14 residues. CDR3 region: CASSLLRTSETQYF. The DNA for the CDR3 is TGTGCCAGCAGTCTTCTTCGGACATCAGAGACCCAGTACTTC.

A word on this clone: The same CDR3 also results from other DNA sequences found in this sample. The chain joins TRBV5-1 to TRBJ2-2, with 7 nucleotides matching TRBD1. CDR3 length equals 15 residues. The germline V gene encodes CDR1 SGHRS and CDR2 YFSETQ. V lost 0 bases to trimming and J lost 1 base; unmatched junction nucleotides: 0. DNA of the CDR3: TGCGCCAGCAGCTTGGACAGGGGGAACACCGGGGAGCTGTTTTTT. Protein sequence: CASSLDRGNTGELFF.

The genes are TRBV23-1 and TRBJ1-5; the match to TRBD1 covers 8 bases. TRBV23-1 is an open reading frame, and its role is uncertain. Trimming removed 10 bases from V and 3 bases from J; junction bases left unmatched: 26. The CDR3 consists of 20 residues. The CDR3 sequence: CANLERTGRGKGMDNQPQHF. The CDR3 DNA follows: TGCGCCAACCTTGAAAGGACAGGGAGGGGTAAGGGGATGGACAATCAGCCCCAGCATTTT.

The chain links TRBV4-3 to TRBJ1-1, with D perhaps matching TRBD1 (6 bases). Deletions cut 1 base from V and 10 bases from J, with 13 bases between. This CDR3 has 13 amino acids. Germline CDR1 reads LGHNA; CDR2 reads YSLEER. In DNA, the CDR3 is TGCGCCAGCAGCCAAGCACAGGGTTTTGGAGCTTTCTTT. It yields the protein CASSQAQGFGAFF.

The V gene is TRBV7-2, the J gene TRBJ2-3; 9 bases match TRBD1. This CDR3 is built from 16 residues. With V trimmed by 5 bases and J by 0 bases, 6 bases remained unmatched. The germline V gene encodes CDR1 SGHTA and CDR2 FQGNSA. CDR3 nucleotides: TGTGCCAGCAGCCGGAAGACAGGGGGGAGCACAGATACGCAGTATTTT. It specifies CASSRKTGGSTDTQYF.

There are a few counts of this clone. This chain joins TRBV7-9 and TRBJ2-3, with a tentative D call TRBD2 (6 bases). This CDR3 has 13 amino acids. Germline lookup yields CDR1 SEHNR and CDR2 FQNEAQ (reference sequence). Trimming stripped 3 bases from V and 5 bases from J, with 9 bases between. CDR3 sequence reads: CASSLGGRDTQYF. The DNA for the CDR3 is TGTGCCAGCAGCTTGGGGGGAAGAGATACGCAGTATTTT.

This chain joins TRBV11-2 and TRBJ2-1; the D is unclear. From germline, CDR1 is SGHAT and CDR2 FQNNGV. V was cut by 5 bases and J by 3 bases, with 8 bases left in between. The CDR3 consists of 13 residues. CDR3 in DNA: TGTGCCAGCAGCGCCTCGAGCTACAATGAGCAGTTCTTC. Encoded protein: CASSASSYNEQFF.

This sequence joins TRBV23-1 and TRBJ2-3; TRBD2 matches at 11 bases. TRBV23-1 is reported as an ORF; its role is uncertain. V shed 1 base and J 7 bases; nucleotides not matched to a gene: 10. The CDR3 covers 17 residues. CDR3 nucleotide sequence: TGCGCCAGCAGTCAATTGGGGACTAGCGGTGCAGGAAATACGCAGTATTTT. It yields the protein CASSQLGTSGAGNTQYF.

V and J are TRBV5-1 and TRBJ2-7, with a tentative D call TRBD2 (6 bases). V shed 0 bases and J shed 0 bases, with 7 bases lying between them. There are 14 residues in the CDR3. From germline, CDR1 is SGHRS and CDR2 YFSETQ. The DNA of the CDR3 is TGCGCCAGCAGCTTGGTCGGGGGCTCCTACGAGCAGTACTTC. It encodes CASSLVGGSYEQYF.

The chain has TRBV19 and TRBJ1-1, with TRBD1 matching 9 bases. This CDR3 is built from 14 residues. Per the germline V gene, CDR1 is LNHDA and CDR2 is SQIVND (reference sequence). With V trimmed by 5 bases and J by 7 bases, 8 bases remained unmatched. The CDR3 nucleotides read TGTGCCAGTAGTGAAGGGACAGGGAATTATGAAGCTTTCTTT. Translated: CASSEGTGNYEAFF.

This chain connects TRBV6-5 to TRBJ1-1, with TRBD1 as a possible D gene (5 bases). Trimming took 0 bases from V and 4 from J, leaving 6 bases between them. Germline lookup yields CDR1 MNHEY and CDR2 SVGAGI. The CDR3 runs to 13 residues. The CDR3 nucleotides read TGTGCCAGCAGTTACTCCCAGGGCACTGAAGCTTTCTTT. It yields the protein CASSYSQGTEAFF.

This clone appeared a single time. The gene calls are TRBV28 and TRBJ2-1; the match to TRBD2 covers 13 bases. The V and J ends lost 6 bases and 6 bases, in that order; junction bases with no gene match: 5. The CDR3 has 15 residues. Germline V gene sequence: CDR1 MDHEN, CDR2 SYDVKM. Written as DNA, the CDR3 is TGTGCCAGCAGACTAGCGGGAGGGCCATCCAATGAGCAGTTCTTC. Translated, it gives CASRLAGGPSNEQFF.

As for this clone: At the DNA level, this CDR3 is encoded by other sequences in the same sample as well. CDR3 DNA: TGCGCCAGCAGCCTGGGGACAGGGAATTACGAGCAGTACTTC. As protein: CASSLGTGNYEQYF. The V call is TRBV5-1, the J call TRBJ2-7, with 9 bases identical to TRBD1. Germline lookup yields CDR1 SGHRS and CDR2 YFSETQ. J was trimmed by 4 bases and V by 4 bases; bases with no gene match: 6. This CDR3 has 14 amino acids. Variable domain in full (rest from reference TRBV5-1 and TRBJ2-7): KAGVTQTPRYLIKTRGQQVTLSCSPISGHRSVSWYQQTPGQGLQFLFEYFSETQRNKGNFPGRFSGRQFSNSRSEMNVSTLELGDSALYLCASSLGTGNYEQYFGPGTRLTVT.

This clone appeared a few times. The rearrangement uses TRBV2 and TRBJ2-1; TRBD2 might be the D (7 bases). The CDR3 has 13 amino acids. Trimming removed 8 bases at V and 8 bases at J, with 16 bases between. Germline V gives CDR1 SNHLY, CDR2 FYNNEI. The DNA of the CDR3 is TGTGCCAGCCAGCGGGACATGGACCATGAGCAGTTCTTC. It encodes CASQRDMDHEQFF.

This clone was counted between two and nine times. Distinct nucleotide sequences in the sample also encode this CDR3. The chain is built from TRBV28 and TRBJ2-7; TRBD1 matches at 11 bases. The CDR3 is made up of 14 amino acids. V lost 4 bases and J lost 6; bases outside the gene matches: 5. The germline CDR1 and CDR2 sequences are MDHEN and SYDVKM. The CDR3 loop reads CASSSPGQGVEQYF. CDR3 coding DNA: TGTGCCAGCAGTTCGCCGGGACAGGGGGTCGAGCAGTACTTC.

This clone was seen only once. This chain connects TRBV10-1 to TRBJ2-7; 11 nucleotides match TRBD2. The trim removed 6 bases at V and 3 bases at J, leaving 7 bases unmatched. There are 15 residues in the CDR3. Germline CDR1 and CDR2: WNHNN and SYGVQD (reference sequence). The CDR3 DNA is TGCGCCAGCAGCGCATCCCTAGCGGGGGGCTACGAGCAGTACTTC. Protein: CASSASLAGGYEQYF.